The table lists the clone carrying this TCR beta chain with a few counts. Its target is unknown. Unique molecular identifiers (one per individual cDNA molecule) were attached. TCRdb ran MiXCR on the 5' RACE reads and lists one entry per CDR3 protein. The sample consists of approximately 58,000 distinct CDR3 sequences, roughly 12% of them appearing once. The data were obtained in a study of early T cells in non-severe SARS-CoV-2 infection. General study points: Matching against VDJdb likely underestimated virus-specific expansions, favoring anti-spike CD8.

The CDR3 is made up of 13 amino acids. Deletions cut 5 bases from V and 8 bases from J, with 13 bases between. Germline V CDR1 and CDR2: SGHAT, FQNNGV. The gene calls are TRBV11-2 and TRBJ2-1; no clear D. The TCR was taken from an adult who was a healthcare worker with PCR-confirmed SARS-CoV-2 infection or an uninfected control (not recorded which). The material was whole blood, obtained at baseline. The CDR3 is CASSTDRVHEQFF. DNA for the CDR3: TGTGCCAGCAGCACCGACCGGGTGCATGAGCAGTTCTTC.